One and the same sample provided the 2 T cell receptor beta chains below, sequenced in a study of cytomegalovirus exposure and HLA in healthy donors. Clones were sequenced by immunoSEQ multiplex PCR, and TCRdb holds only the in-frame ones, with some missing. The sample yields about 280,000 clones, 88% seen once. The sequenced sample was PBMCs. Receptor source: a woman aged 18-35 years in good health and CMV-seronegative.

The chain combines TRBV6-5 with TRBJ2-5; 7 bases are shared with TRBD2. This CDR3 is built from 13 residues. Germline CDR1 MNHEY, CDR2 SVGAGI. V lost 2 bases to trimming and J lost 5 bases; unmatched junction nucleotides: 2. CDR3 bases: TGTGCCAGCAGTTACGGGGAGGGGGAGACCCAGTACTTC. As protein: CASSYGEGETQYF.

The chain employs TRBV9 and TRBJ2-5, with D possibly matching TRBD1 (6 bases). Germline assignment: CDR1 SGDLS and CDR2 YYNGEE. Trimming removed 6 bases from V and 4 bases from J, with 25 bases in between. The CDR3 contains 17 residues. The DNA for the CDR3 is TGTGCCAGCACCCTGCCGGAGGATCTAAGGGGGAGAGAGACCCAGTACTTC. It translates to CASTLPEDLRGRETQYF.